These T cell receptor beta chains were read from a single sample in a study of blood T cell repertoires in COVID-19. Sequencing was performed with immunoSEQ multiplex PCR; in TCRdb, only in-frame clones are kept and a portion is missing. The sample includes under 50,000 clones, 65% to 90% seen only once; the top ten take 7% to 8.5%. Sequenced: peripheral blood. These receptors were obtained from a man between 35 and 55 years old with acute or convalescent COVID-19. CDR3s include the opening cysteine and the closing phenylalanine or tryptophan. D genes are given only for firm matches. Some rows have no size entry. The others give once, few or many, or a class for an expanded clone.

j_gene	v_gene	d_gene	abundance	CDR3nt	CDR3aa
TRBJ2-7	TRBV6-6	TRBD1	.	TGTGCCAGCAGTTACCGGACAGGGAAAGGCTACGAGCAGTACTTC	CASSYRTGKGYEQYF
TRBJ1-1	TRBV6-5	.	.	TGTGCCAGCGTAAGCTCAGGGGCCACTGAAGCTTTCTTT	CASVSSGATEAFF
TRBJ1-1	TRBV5-4	.	.	TGTGCCAGCAGCCCGGGACAAGCGAACACTGAAGCTTTCTTT	CASSPGQANTEAFF
TRBJ1-2	TRBV2	.	.	TGTGCCAGCAGTGAAAGACGGACTCTTGGCTACACCTTC	CASSERRTLGYTF
TRBJ1-6	TRBV6-5	.	few	TGTGCCAGCAGTTACTCCTCCGGGGGTCATAATTCACCCCTCCACTTT	CASSYSSGGHNSPLHF
TRBJ1-5	TRBV19	.	.	TGTGCCAGTAGTTGGGGCTCGAGCAATCAGCCCCAGCATTTT	CASSWGSSNQPQHF
TRBJ2-1	TRBV19	.	.	TGTGCCAGTAGTATGCAACTAGCCAGCAATGAGCAGTTCTTC	CASSMQLASNEQFF
TRBJ2-5	TRBV24-1	TRBD1	.	TGTGCCACCAGTGATCCGGCTGACAGGGGGGAGACCCAGTACTTC	CATSDPADRGETQYF
TRBJ1-2	TRBV28	.	.	TGTGCCAGCAGTTTTAACGGGGTCTCTAACTATGGCTACACCTTC	CASSFNGVSNYGYTF
TRBJ1-4	TRBV6-1	.	.	TGTGCCAGCCGGGGAGGACGGATTAATGAAAAACTGTTTTTT	CASRGGRINEKLFF
TRBJ2-7	TRBV4-3	TRBD1	.	TGCGCCAGCAGTCGGAGCCGGGACAGTTTCTACGAGCAGTACTTC	CASSRSRDSFYEQYF
TRBJ2-7	TRBV15	.	few	TGTGCCACCAGACCTACTCCGAGGGTCTACGAGCAGTACTTC	CATRPTPRVYEQYF
TRBJ2-2	TRBV10-3	.	.	TGTGCCATCAGGGCAGGGGCAAACACCGGGGAGCTGTTTTTT	CAIRAGANTGELFF
TRBJ2-2	TRBV9	.	.	TGTGCCAGCAGCCCGATTTACGGGAACACCGGGGAGCTGTTTTTT	CASSPIYGNTGELFF
TRBJ1-2	TRBV7-9	.	.	TGTGCCAGCAGTATAGACAGTACTAGCGCTAACTATGGCTACACCTTC	CASSIDSTSANYGYTF
TRBJ2-2	TRBV5-5	.	.	TGTGCCAGCAGCTTGCAGGGGCTGGACACCGGGGAGCTGTTTTTT	CASSLQGLDTGELFF
TRBJ1-1	TRBV5-1	.	.	TGCGCCAGCAGCTGGGGGGGCAACACTGAAGCTTTCTTT	CASSWGGNTEAFF
TRBJ2-5	TRBV3-1/TRBV3-2	TRBD2	once	TGTGCCAGCAGTTACACTAGCGGCACTATCTTAAACTTC	CASSYTSGTILNF
TRBJ2-7	TRBV6-5	.	once	TGTGCCAGCACACGGGGTAGGGGGAACGAGCAGTACTTC	CASTRGRGNEQYF
TRBJ2-3	TRBV5-4	.	.	TGTGCCAGCAGCTTAGCCGGGACAGATACGCAGTATTTT	CASSLAGTDTQYF
TRBJ2-7	TRBV27	TRBD2	once	TGTGCCAGCAGCTTTTCGCGGGCGGGGGGCCCCTACGAGCAGTACTTC	CASSFSRAGGPYEQYF
TRBJ1-1	TRBV7-2	.	.	TGTGCCAGCACAGCGACAGTGAACACTGAAGCTTTCTTT	CASTATVNTEAFF
TRBJ1-2	TRBV9	.	.	TGTGCCAGCAGCGGGGGCGTGCTATATGGCTACACCTTC	CASSGGVLYGYTF
TRBJ1-4	TRBV19	.	.	TGTGCCAGTAGGCGGAGGACAGCGGGGGAGGAAAAACTGTTTTTT	CASRRRTAGEEKLFF
TRBJ2-7	TRBV15	TRBD2	.	TGTGCCACCAGCCTAGCGGGGGCCTCCTACGAGCAGTACTTC	CATSLAGASYEQYF
TRBJ2-7	TRBV10-3	TRBD2	.	TGTGCCATCGGTGGACTAGCGGGGGGGCCGATTGGCGAGCAGTACTTC	CAIGGLAGGPIGEQYF
TRBJ1-1	TRBV19	.	.	TGTGCCAGTAGTATGGGCGCGTACACTGAAGCTTTCTTT	CASSMGAYTEAFF
TRBJ1-2	TRBV29-1	TRBD1	.	TGCAGCATCCTCGGACAGGACTATGGCTACACCTTC	CSILGQDYGYTF
TRBJ1-1	TRBV19	.	.	TGTGCCAGTAATGACTGGAGGGGTTCCATGAACACTGAAGCTTTCTTT	CASNDWRGSMNTEAFF
TRBJ1-5	TRBV24-1	.	.	TGTGCCACCAGTGATTTGGGAGACCAGCCCCAGCATTTT	CATSDLGDQPQHF
TRBJ2-7	TRBV28	TRBD2	.	TGTGCCAGCAGCGTACTCTGGACTAGCGGTTCCTACGAGCAGTACTTC	CASSVLWTSGSYEQYF
TRBJ2-1	TRBV24-1	TRBD1	.	TGTGCCACCAGTGAGTCTGGACAGGGGGGGAATGAGCAGTTCTTC	CATSESGQGGNEQFF
TRBJ1-2	TRBV30	TRBD1	once	TGTGCCTGGAGTAGGTGGGACAGGGGTTCGGGCGGCTACACCTTC	CAWSRWDRGSGGYTF
TRBJ2-5	TRBV2	.	.	TGTGCCAGCAGTGATTTAAGTGTTCGCGGGGAAAAAGAGACCCAGTACTTC	CASSDLSVRGEKETQYF
TRBJ2-7	TRBV18	TRBD1	.	TGTGCCAGCTCACCAAGTCGGGACAGGGTTTATGCCGAGCAGTACTTC	CASSPSRDRVYAEQYF
TRBJ2-3	TRBV7-9	TRBD1	.	TGTGCCAGCAGCCCTTGGGCAGGGGGCGCAGATACGCAGTATTTT	CASSPWAGGADTQYF
TRBJ2-5	TRBV3-1/TRBV3-2	.	.	TGTGCCAGCATGCGACTAGTGGGGGAGACCCAGTACTTC	CASMRLVGETQYF
TRBJ1-4	TRBV18	TRBD1	.	TGTGCCAGCTCACCGGACAGGAGAAATGAAAAACTGTTTTTT	CASSPDRRNEKLFF
TRBJ2-3	TRBV2	TRBD2	.	TGTGCCAGCAAGGCGGGGGGGCGAGATACGCAGTATTTT	CASKAGGRDTQYF
TRBJ2-1	TRBV18	.	.	TGTGCCAGCTCACCCTCCGGGACACAAGCCAATGAGCAGTTCTTC	CASSPSGTQANEQFF
TRBJ2-7	TRBV18	.	.	TGTGCCAGCTCACCAATGGGCTTCCCCTACGAGCAGTACTTC	CASSPMGFPYEQYF
TRBJ1-1	TRBV5-1	TRBD1	.	TGCGCCAGCAGCTTGGCCGGACAGGGTAATACTGAAGCTTTCTTT	CASSLAGQGNTEAFF
TRBJ2-6	TRBV4-1	.	.	TGCGCCAGCAGCCAAGGGAACAGGGCAAAGGGCTCTGGGGCCAACGTCCTGACTTTC	CASSQGNRAKGSGANVLTF
TRBJ1-2	TRBV5-4	.	.	TGTGCCAGCAGCTTGAGACAGACTTATGGCTACACCTTC	CASSLRQTYGYTF
TRBJ1-4	TRBV30	.	.	TGTGCCTGGAGTGTGATGACAGCAACTAATGAAAAACTGTTTTTT	CAWSVMTATNEKLFF
TRBJ1-5	TRBV6-5	TRBD1	.	TGTGCCAGCATGACAGGGAACAATCAGCCCCAGCATTTT	CASMTGNNQPQHF
TRBJ1-1	TRBV15	.	.	TGTGCCACCAGCAGACAACAGGGTTTCACTGAAGCTTTCTTT	CATSRQQGFTEAFF
TRBJ2-2	TRBV7-9	TRBD2	.	TGTGCCAGCAGCCCATCGACTAGCGGGGGGATTCACGGGGAGCTGTTTTTT	CASSPSTSGGIHGELFF
TRBJ1-1	TRBV30	.	.	TGTGCCTGGAGTGCACGACAGTTACTTAACACTGAAGCTTTCTTT	CAWSARQLLNTEAFF
TRBJ2-6	TRBV5-5	TRBD1	.	TGTGCCAGTACGGACAGGGGGGACTCTGGGGCCAACGTCCTGACTTTC	CASTDRGDSGANVLTF